Following are 21 T cell receptor beta chains from one sample sequenced in a study of blood T cell repertoires in COVID-19. Sequencing was performed with immunoSEQ multiplex PCR; in TCRdb, only in-frame clones are kept and a portion is missing. The sample yields some 28,000 clones, 76% seen once. Input material: peripheral blood. The receptors here all came from a man aged 65 to 79 with acute or convalescent COVID-19.

This clone was seen once. The chain combines TRBV7-2 with TRBJ1-1; no definite D call. This CDR3 has 13 amino acids. Germline assignment: CDR1 SGHTA and CDR2 FQGNSA. V was clipped by 7 bases and J by 5 bases, with 14 bases between them. The CDR3 DNA reads as TGTGCCAGCACTCCCCCGGGGAGGACTGAAGCTTTCTTT. This sequence encodes CASTPPGRTEAFF.

The chain recombines TRBV19 with TRBJ1-1; TRBD1 might be the D (5 bases). Germline V gives CDR1 LNHDA, CDR2 SQIVND (reference sequence). The CDR3 consists of 15 residues. The V end was cut by 6 bases, the J end by 6 bases, with 20 bases between. DNA of the CDR3: TGTGCCAGTAGCGAACAGGTCGTAACGGGCGCTGAAGCTTTCTTT. The encoded protein is CASSEQVVTGAEAFF.

This chain links TRBV12-3 or TRBV12-4 with TRBJ1-1; the D gene is possibly TRBD1 (5 bases). Between the trimmed V and J ends, which lost 3 bases and 4 bases, there was a span of 9 bases. The CDR3 extends over 13 amino acids. CDR3 region: CASSFRVGTEAFF. CDR3 coding DNA: TGTGCCAGCAGTTTCAGGGTTGGCACTGAAGCTTTCTTT.

Here the CDR3 DNA reads TGTGCCAGCAGCCCCCTCCAGTACGCTTACGAGCAGTACTTC. As protein: CASSPLQYAYEQYF. This chain joins TRBV13 and TRBJ2-7; no clear D. This CDR3 has 14 residues. The germline CDR1 and CDR2 sequences are PRHDT and FYEKMQ (reference sequence). V lost 5 bases and J 4 bases, leaving 15 bases between the germline ends.

The CDR3 sequence: CASSPPSQGAGELFF. The CDR3 coding sequence is TGTGCCAGCTCACCACCTTCTCAGGGGGCCGGGGAGCTGTTTTTT. The V and J genes are TRBV18 and TRBJ2-2; 7 bases align to TRBD1. J was trimmed by 6 bases and V by 0 bases; bases with no gene match: 4. The germline V gene has CDR1 KGHSH and CDR2 LQKENI. The CDR3 totals 15 residues. The entire variable domain, with the rest obtained from reference TRBV18 and TRBJ2-2, is as follows: NAGVMQNPRHLVRRRGQEARLRCSPMKGHSHVYWYRQLPEEGLKFMVYLQKENIIDESGMPKERFSAEFPKEGPSILRIQQVVRGDSAAYFCASSPPSQGAGELFFGEGSRLTVL.

The rearrangement joins TRBV27 to TRBJ2-7, with 10 nucleotides matching TRBD1. The CDR3 has 15 residues. V shed 7 bases, J shed 4 bases, and the junction held 10 bases outside the gene matches. The germline V gene encodes CDR1 MNHEY and CDR2 SMNVEV (reference sequence). CDR3 in DNA: TGTGCCAGCATTCCCCGGACAGGGGGTCGTTACGAGCAGTACTTC. Protein sequence: CASIPRTGGRYEQYF.

The rearrangement links TRBV7-2 to TRBJ1-6; TRBD1 matches 11 bases. After removal of 2 bases from V and 8 bases from J, the junction contained 2 bases not matched to a gene. The CDR3 extends over 15 amino acids. Germline V CDR1 and CDR2: SGHTA, FQGNSA. CDR3 nucleotides: TGTGCCAGCAGCTTATGGACAGGGGGCGATTCACCCCTCCACTTT. Translation gives CASSLWTGGDSPLHF. Combining the CDR3 with reference TRBV7-2 and TRBJ1-6 gives the whole variable domain GAGVSQSPSNKVTEKGKDVELRCDPISGHTALYWYRQSLGQGLEFLIYFQGNSAPDKSGLPSDRFSAERTGGSVSTLTIQRTQQEDSAVYLCASSLWTGGDSPLHFGNGTRLTVT.

This sequence joins TRBV6-5 and TRBJ2-5, with TRBD1 matching 7 bases. Trimming removed 4 bases from V and 5 bases from J; junction bases left unmatched: 4. Germline V gene sequence: CDR1 MNHEY, CDR2 SVGAGI. This CDR3 contains 13 residues. CDR3 DNA sequence: TGTGCCAGCAGTTCTTGGACAGGCGAGACCCAGTACTTC. This sequence encodes CASSSWTGETQYF.

The V gene is TRBV6-5, the J gene TRBJ2-7, with D unresolved. The V gene lost 8 bases and the J gene lost 4 bases, with 12 bases spanning the gap. The CDR3 loop spans 12 amino acids. Germline V lookup: CDR1 MNHEY, CDR2 SVGAGI. In nucleotides, the CDR3 is TGTGCCAGCGCCCACAGCCTTTACGAGCAGTACTTC. It encodes CASAHSLYEQYF.

This chain links TRBV3-1 (or the pseudogene TRBV3-2) with TRBJ1-2, with D tentatively TRBD1 (6 bases). Deletions cut 0 bases from V and 6 bases from J, with 20 bases between. This CDR3 contains 17 residues. The germline CDR1 and CDR2 sequences are LGHDT and YNNKEL (reference sequence). CDR3 bases: TGTGCCAGCAGCCAAGAAAGTGTTTCCGGGACAACGAATGGCTACACCTTC. Protein: CASSQESVSGTTNGYTF.

The chain couples TRBV7-2 to TRBJ2-3; D unresolved. The germline V gene encodes CDR1 SGHTA and CDR2 FQGNSA. Trimming took off 5 bases at V and 3 bases at J, with 6 bases between the two ends. CDR3 length: 12 residues. CDR3 loop: CASSPTTDTQYF. The CDR3 region has the DNA TGTGCCAGCAGCCCTACTACAGATACGCAGTATTTT.

The chain employs TRBV15 and TRBJ2-5; 8 positions agree with TRBD2. The ends lost 4 bases at V and 2 bases at J; junction bases unmatched: 3. This CDR3 has 14 amino acids. Germline values: CDR1 LNHNV, CDR2 YYDKDF (reference sequence). The CDR3 reads CATSIGGGQETQYF. CDR3 DNA sequence: TGTGCCACCAGCATCGGCGGGGGGCAAGAGACCCAGTACTTC.

This chain joins TRBV3-1 (or the pseudogene TRBV3-2) and TRBJ1-5; 9 bases are a match to TRBD1. The CDR3 is 16 amino acids. After removal of 0 bases from V and 7 bases from J, the junction contained 7 bases not matched to a gene. From germline, CDR1 is LGHDT and CDR2 YNNKEL (reference sequence). CDR3 coding DNA: TGTGCCAGCAGCCAAGAATTTACGGGACAGGGCCAGCCCCAGCATTTT. Protein product: CASSQEFTGQGQPQHF.

Turning to this clone: Other nucleotide sequences from this sample produce the same CDR3. The chain links TRBV7-3 to TRBJ2-1; D might be TRBD2 (5 bases). Trimming removed 1 base from V and 0 bases from J, with 7 bases in between. CDR3 length: 15 amino acids. CDR1 SGHTA and CDR2 FQGTGA come from the germline V gene. CDR3 region: CASSLSGSSYNEQFF. CDR3 DNA: TGTGCCAGCAGCTTAAGTGGGAGCTCCTACAATGAGCAGTTCTTC.

CDR3 sequence reads: CASSPRTGQNTGELFF. DNA for the CDR3: TGTGCCAGCAGCCCAAGGACAGGGCAAAACACCGGGGAGCTGTTTTTT. The chain links TRBV7-9 to TRBJ2-2; TRBD1 matches 8 bases. Trimming took 5 bases from V and 2 from J; bases not matched to a gene: 7. Germline V gives CDR1 SEHNR, CDR2 FQNEAQ (reference sequence). There are 16 residues in the CDR3.

The rearrangement joins TRBV7-7 to TRBJ2-5; 7 bases line up with TRBD1. The length of the CDR3 is 14 residues. Germline CDR1 reads SSHAT; CDR2 reads FNYEAQ (reference sequence). The V gene end was trimmed by 4 bases and the J gene end by 5 bases; junction bases not matched to a gene: 7. The CDR3 nucleotides are TGTGCCAGCAGCTCTACAGGGGCCCAGGAGACCCAGTACTTC. This codes for CASSSTGAQETQYF.

This chain uses TRBV3-1 (or the pseudogene TRBV3-2) with TRBJ2-3, with D possibly matching TRBD1 (5 bases). Germline lookup yields CDR1 LGHDT and CDR2 YNNKEL (reference sequence). V was shortened by 1 base and J by 2 bases, with 22 bases between the two germline ends. The CDR3 runs to 19 residues. CDR3 DNA: TGTGCCAGCAGCCAAGGGAACAGGCCAGGCGCAGATCTCACAGATACGCAGTATTTT. This codes for CASSQGNRPGADLTDTQYF.

The gene calls are TRBV21-1 and TRBJ2-4; the table calls TRBD1, which could not be checked here. TRBV21-1 is assigned pseudogene status. The CDR3 covers 18 residues. The DNA for the CDR3 is TGTGCCAGCAGCAAAGCCAGAATACTTACAGGGGCCAAAAACATTCAGTACTTC. It translates to CASSKARILTGAKNIQYF.

The chain combines TRBV5-1 with TRBJ2-2, with 7 positions matching TRBD1. The CDR3 loop spans 15 amino acids. Germline CDR1 is SGHRS and CDR2 is YFSETQ. With 0 bases clipped from V and 4 bases from J, the junction kept 3 bases outside the gene matches. The CDR3 spells CASSLDRGITGELFF. The CDR3 nucleotides are TGCGCCAGCAGCTTGGACAGGGGAATCACCGGGGAGCTGTTTTTT.

This clone was detected only once. The rearrangement uses TRBV18 and TRBJ1-6; the match to TRBD1 covers 7 bases. The J segment lost 0 bases and the V segment lost 3 bases, leaving 5 bases of the junction unmatched. Per germline, CDR1 KGHSH and CDR2 LQKENI. There are 17 residues in the CDR3. The CDR3: CASSPQTGSSYNSPLHF. In DNA, the CDR3 is TGTGCCAGCTCACCCCAGACAGGGAGCTCCTATAATTCACCCCTCCACTTT.

The chain links TRBV14 to TRBJ1-6; D is unresolved. The CDR3 totals 13 residues. The germline V gene encodes CDR1 SGHDN and CDR2 FVKESK. The V end lost 3 bases, the J end lost 9 bases, and 9 bases lay between the germline ends. The CDR3 DNA follows: TGTGCCAGCAGCCAGAGTCTTAGTTCACCCCTCCACTTT. Encoded protein: CASSQSLSSPLHF.